What follows are 13 T cell receptor beta chains derived from one specimen sequenced in a study of blood T cell repertoires in COVID-19. Sequenced by immunoSEQ multiplex PCR; TCRdb stores in-frame clones only, minus some. The sample holds hundreds of thousands of clones, roughly nine tenths seen once. The sample consisted of PBMCs or T cells enriched from blood (not recorded which). The receptors were gathered from a man between 18 and 35 years old who had recovered from COVID-19.

This sequence joins TRBV7-7 and TRBJ2-5; D gene unclear. Germline CDR1 is SSHAT and CDR2 is FNYEAQ (reference sequence). The CDR3 is made up of 13 amino acids. V lost 3 bases and J lost 4, with 9 bases in between. This CDR3 reads CASSFRTTETQYF. Written as DNA, the CDR3 is TGTGCCAGCAGCTTTCGAACTACAGAGACCCAGTACTTC.

In its sample, this clone was seen once. The genes are TRBV10-3 and TRBJ1-1, with a possible D match to TRBD1 (6 bases). CDR1 is ENHRY and CDR2 is SYGVKD in the germline V gene. The germline V and J ends were trimmed by 5 bases and 1 base, with 14 bases remaining between them. The CDR3 has 15 residues. The CDR3, as DNA: TGTGCCATCAGTTGGCTAATGGGGGCGAACACTGAAGCTTTCTTT. This gives the protein CAISWLMGANTEAFF.

V is TRBV4-3 and J is TRBJ1-1, with D unclear. The V end was cut by 5 bases, the J end by 1 base, with 8 bases between. This CDR3 is 13 amino acids long. Germline V gene sequence: CDR1 LGHNA, CDR2 YSLEER. CDR3 sequence reads: CASSVTQNTEAFF. The CDR3 nucleotides are TGCGCCAGCAGCGTTACACAGAACACTGAAGCTTTCTTT.

The rearrangement joins TRBV6-2 or TRBV6-3 to TRBJ2-7; no clear D. V lost 5 bases, J lost 6 bases, and 14 bases lay in between. The CDR3 is 13 residues long. The germline V gene has CDR1 MNHEY and CDR2 SVGEGT. The CDR3 nucleotides are TGTGCCAGCAGTGTCATCGCGTCGGGCGAGCAGTACTTC. Its translation: CASSVIASGEQYF.

The chain has TRBV29-1 and TRBJ1-1; the D is unclear. The CDR3 runs to 15 residues. Trimming left V 4 bases short and J 4 bases short, with 19 bases between. CDR1 and CDR2 (germline): SQVTM, ANQGSEA. CDR3 protein: CSVGNRGRSGTEAFF. The CDR3 coding sequence is TGCAGCGTTGGGAATCGAGGGCGATCGGGCACTGAAGCTTTCTTT.

This clone was seen only once. The genes are TRBV7-2 and TRBJ1-5; tentatively, D is TRBD1 (5 bases). V lost 1 base and J lost 5, with 9 bases in between. CDR1 is SGHTA, CDR2 FQGNSA, per germline. The CDR3 is 14 residues long. This chain's CDR3 is CASSLDPGYQPQHF. Written as DNA, the CDR3 is TGTGCCAGCAGCTTAGACCCAGGGTATCAGCCCCAGCATTTT.

This rearrangement joins TRBV27 to TRBJ2-1; 7 bases are shared with TRBD1. The CDR3 is made up of 15 amino acids. Trimming took 6 bases from V and 2 from J; bases not matched to a gene: 7. CDR1 is MNHEY, CDR2 SMNVEV, per germline (reference sequence). CDR3: CASSLGDRPYNEQFF. CDR3 sequence (DNA): TGTGCCAGCAGCCTGGGGGACAGACCCTACAATGAGCAGTTCTTC.

The chain links TRBV9 to TRBJ2-5; 10 nucleotides line up with TRBD2. The CDR3 length is 15 residues. Germline values: CDR1 SGDLS, CDR2 YYNGEE. V shed 4 bases and J 9 bases; nucleotides not matched to a gene: 12. In DNA, the CDR3 is TGTGCCAGCAGCCGAGGACTAGCGGACCTTCAGGCCCAGTACTTC. Residues: CASSRGLADLQAQYF.

The chain has TRBV27 and TRBJ2-7; 8 bases are shared with TRBD2. This CDR3 contains 15 residues. The V gene's germline CDR1 is MNHEY and CDR2 SMNVEV (reference sequence). With V trimmed by 2 bases and J by 1 base, 4 bases remained unmatched. The CDR3 is CASSLSPSGSYEQYF. Written as DNA, the CDR3 is TGTGCCAGCAGTTTAAGCCCTAGCGGGTCCTACGAGCAGTACTTC.

V usage is TRBV28 and J usage is TRBJ2-7; the match to TRBD1 covers 7 bases. Trimming took 11 bases from V and 4 from J; bases not matched to a gene: 11. Per the germline V gene, CDR1 is MDHEN and CDR2 is SYDVKM. The CDR3 loop spans 13 amino acids. This CDR3 reads CASRMAGGYEQYF. CDR3 nucleotide sequence: TGTGCCTCCAGGATGGCAGGGGGTTACGAGCAGTACTTC.

The chain has TRBV3-1 (or the pseudogene TRBV3-2) and TRBJ2-7, with TRBD2 identical over 7 bases. CDR3 size: 14 residues. Germline V gives CDR1 LGHDT, CDR2 YNNKEL (reference sequence). The V and J ends lost 1 base and 7 bases, in that order; junction bases with no gene match: 7. As DNA, the CDR3 is TGTGCCAGCAGCCAAGGCGGACTAGGTTTGGAGCAGTACTTC. Its protein product is CASSQGGLGLEQYF.

The chain couples TRBV5-4 to TRBJ1-4; 9 bases are a match to TRBD1. V shed 3 bases and J 8 bases; nucleotides not matched to a gene: 5. The CDR3 runs to 14 residues. Looked up from germline, CDR1 is SGHNT and CDR2 is YYREEE (reference sequence). CDR3 sequence: CASSSDRGGEKLFF. The CDR3 DNA reads as TGTGCCAGCAGCTCGGACAGGGGAGGAGAAAAACTGTTTTTT.

The chain carries TRBV28 and TRBJ2-3, with a weak D call TRBD2 (5 bases). Looked up from germline, CDR1 is MDHEN and CDR2 is SYDVKM. V gave up 3 bases and J gave up 4 bases, with 11 bases separating them. CDR3 length: 14 residues. The CDR3 nucleotides read TGTGCCAGCAGTTTCTCGGGGTCTGCAGATACGCAGTATTTT. Translated, it gives CASSFSGSADTQYF.